This T cell receptor (beta chain) was sequenced for a study of blood T cells in healthy people across ages. Across the whole study: Template switching retrieved approximately one barcoded beta molecule for each two T cells.

This clonotype was counted only a few times. Alongside a J-beta primer mix, a sample-barcoded 5' primer served in a second PCR lasting roughly 6 to 11 cycles. Each CDR3 protein gets one entry after TCRdb re-called the 5' RACE reads with MiXCR. The sample contains around 1,600,000 distinct CDR3 sequences, roughly 43% of which appear only once. The TCR originated in a woman aged 18-29 years in good health. The sample was blood.

The CDR3 here is CSVEHRSLNTEAFF. Written as DNA, the CDR3 is TGCAGCGTTGAGCACAGGAGCTTGAACACTGAAGCTTTCTTT. The V call is TRBV29-1, the J call TRBJ1-1, with D possibly being TRBD1 (5 bases). The germline V gene has CDR1 SQVTM and CDR2 ANQGSEA. V was clipped by 3 bases and J by 0 bases, with 11 bases between them. The CDR3 covers 14 residues.